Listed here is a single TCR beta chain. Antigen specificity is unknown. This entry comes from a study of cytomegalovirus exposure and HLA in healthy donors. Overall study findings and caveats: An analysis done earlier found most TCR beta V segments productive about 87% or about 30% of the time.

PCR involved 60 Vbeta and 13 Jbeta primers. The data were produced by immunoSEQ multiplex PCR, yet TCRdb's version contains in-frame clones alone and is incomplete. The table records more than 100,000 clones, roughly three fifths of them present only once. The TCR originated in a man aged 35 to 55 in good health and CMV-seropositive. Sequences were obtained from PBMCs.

DNA of the CDR3: TGTGCAGGAAAGCGGGGGGCTCTCGTTGGGGAGACCCAGTACTTC. Protein product: CAGKRGALVGETQYF. The chain links TRBV19 to TRBJ2-5; TRBD2 agrees at 9 bases. Germline lookup yields CDR1 LNHDA and CDR2 SQIVND (reference sequence). CDR3 length equals 15 residues.